One sample yielded the 30 T cell receptor beta chains listed below, sequenced in a study of cytomegalovirus exposure and HLA in healthy donors. A multiplex PCR was run with 60 Vbeta primers and 13 Jbeta primers. The assay was immunoSEQ multiplex PCR, and TCRdb's table has in-frame clones only and misses some. The sample yields 140,000 to 150,000 clones, roughly a tenth seen once. The specimen was PBMCs. Receptor source: a male donor in good health and CMV-seronegative.

In its sample, this clone was seen a few times. The rearrangement links TRBV28 to TRBJ1-2, with TRBD1 as a possible D gene (5 bases). Between the trimmed V and J ends, which lost 8 bases and 4 bases, there was a span of 14 bases. The length of the CDR3 is 13 residues. Germline CDR1 reads MDHEN; CDR2 reads SYDVKM. The CDR3 region is CASRGDVPYGYTF. The CDR3 DNA reads as TGTGCCAGCCGGGGGGATGTCCCCTATGGCTACACCTTC.

The chain links TRBV6-5 to TRBJ1-5, with TRBD1 as a possible D gene (6 bases). CDR1 and CDR2 from the germline V gene are MNHEY and SVGAGI. V was clipped by 6 bases and J by 2 bases, with 14 bases between them. This CDR3 spans 15 amino acids. This CDR3 reads CASRQGWIGNQPQHF. DNA of the CDR3: TGTGCCAGCAGACAGGGTTGGATTGGCAATCAGCCCCAGCATTTT.

J is TRBJ1-1 and V is TRBV30; D is perhaps TRBD1 (6 bases). V was trimmed by 3 bases and J by 2 bases, leaving 13 bases between them. Germline V gene data show CDR1 as GTSNPN and CDR2 as SVGIG (reference sequence). The CDR3 runs 14 residues. CDR3 sequence: CAWSELQGNTEAFF. The CDR3 bases are TGTGCCTGGAGCGAATTACAGGGAAACACTGAAGCTTTCTTT. Full variable domain (missing parts from reference TRBV30 and TRBJ1-1): SQTIHQWPATLVQPVGSPLSLECTVEGTSNPNLYWYRQAAGRGLQLLFYSVGIGQISSEVPQNLSASRPQDRQFILSSKKLLLSDSGFYLCAWSELQGNTEAFFGQGTRLTVV.

This clone was detected a few times. The chain employs TRBV6-5 and TRBJ2-7, with D maybe TRBD1 (5 bases). The CDR3 contains 15 residues. Trimming shortened V by 0 bases and J by 2 bases, and 11 bases separated the two germline ends. The V gene's germline CDR1 is MNHEY and CDR2 SVGAGI. The CDR3 protein is CASSYSAGITYEQYF. In DNA form, the CDR3 reads TGTGCCAGCAGTTACTCGGCAGGGATTACCTACGAGCAGTACTTC.

The V call is TRBV7-2, the J call TRBJ2-1, with 10 nucleotides matching TRBD2. V shed 1 base and J 2 bases; nucleotides not matched to a gene: 11. This CDR3 has 19 residues. Germline assignment: CDR1 SGHTA and CDR2 FQGNSA. CDR3 nucleotides: TGTGCCAGCAGCTTAGATCCTAGCGGGAGAGCCCAAGCCTACAATGAGCAGTTCTTC. Its translation is CASSLDPSGRAQAYNEQFF.

This chain uses TRBV7-9 with TRBJ1-5; 8 nucleotides match TRBD1. There are 16 residues in the CDR3. The germline gives CDR1 SEHNR, CDR2 FQNEAQ (reference sequence). V trimming: 1 base; J trimming: 4 bases; junction bases outside the gene matches: 6. The CDR3 bases are TGTGCCAGCAGCTTAGGGACAGGGCTTACTAATCAGCCCCAGCATTTT. This translates into CASSLGTGLTNQPQHF. Based on the CDR3 plus reference TRBV7-9 and TRBJ1-5, the full variable domain is DTGVSQNPRHKITKRGQNVTFRCDPISEHNRLYWYRQTLGQGPEFLTYFQNEAQLEKSRLLSDRFSAERPKGSFSTLEIQRTEQGDSAMYLCASSLGTGLTNQPQHFGDGTRLSIL.

This clone was observed a handful of times. The V gene is TRBV28, the J gene TRBJ1-1, with a tentative D call TRBD1 (6 bases). The CDR3 loop spans 15 amino acids. The V and J ends lost 5 bases and 1 base respectively, with 14 bases between them. Germline assignment: CDR1 MDHEN and CDR2 SYDVKM. The CDR3 loop reads CASSPTGFWNTEAFF. CDR3 DNA sequence: TGTGCCAGCAGTCCTACAGGGTTTTGGAACACTGAAGCTTTCTTT.

In its sample, this clone was seen a few times. The chain recombines TRBV9 with TRBJ1-1, with D perhaps TRBD1 (6 bases). This CDR3 region has 15 residues. Germline CDR1 and CDR2: SGDLS and YYNGEE. Trimming removed 0 bases from V and 0 bases from J, with 9 bases in between. The CDR3 bases are TGTGCCAGCAGCGTAGATCAGGGGATGAACACTGAAGCTTTCTTT. Translation: CASSVDQGMNTEAFF.

The genes are TRBV18 and TRBJ1-2; no clear D gene. Germline V lookup: CDR1 KGHSH, CDR2 LQKENI. The CDR3 covers 14 residues. Trimming pared 0 bases from V and 1 base from J, leaving 6 bases between. CDR3 bases: TGTGCCAGCTCACCACCGGAGAATAACTATGGCTACACCTTC. Translated, it gives CASSPPENNYGYTF.

In its sample, this clone was seen a few times. The chain employs TRBV18 and TRBJ2-2, with 12 positions matching TRBD1. With 2 bases clipped from V and 4 bases from J, the junction kept 2 bases outside the gene matches. The CDR3 totals 16 residues. Germline V gene data show CDR1 as KGHSH and CDR2 as LQKENI. CDR3 loop: CASSPGTGGRTGELFF. CDR3 nucleotides: TGTGCCAGCTCACCAGGGACAGGGGGCCGCACCGGGGAGCTGTTTTTT.

There are a few counts of this clone. This chain uses TRBV7-2 with TRBJ2-1; no firm D call. CDR1 and CDR2 (germline): SGHTA, FQGNSA. The CDR3 totals 15 residues. The V and J ends lost 1 base and 2 bases respectively, with 9 bases between them. In DNA form, the CDR3 reads TGTGCCAGCAGCTTAGTTACTACAACCTACAATGAGCAGTTCTTC. It is translated as CASSLVTTTYNEQFF.

This sequence joins TRBV28 and TRBJ1-4, with a weak D call TRBD1 (5 bases). The CDR3 runs to 15 residues. Per germline, CDR1 MDHEN and CDR2 SYDVKM. The V gene lost 3 bases and the J gene lost 5 bases, with 13 bases spanning the gap. The CDR3: CASSLGGVGNEKLFF. CDR3 sequence (DNA): TGTGCCAGCAGTTTGGGGGGGGTGGGGAATGAAAAACTGTTTTTT.

The chain carries TRBV9 and TRBJ2-7; 7 nucleotides match TRBD2. From germline, CDR1 is SGDLS and CDR2 YYNGEE. The J segment lost 2 bases and the V segment lost 4 bases, leaving 9 bases of the junction unmatched. The CDR3 runs 15 residues. The CDR3, as DNA: TGTGCCAGCAGCCTCTCGGGGGGATTCACCTACGAGCAGTACTTC. Translated: CASSLSGGFTYEQYF.

Of note for this clone: The identical CDR3 is also encoded by other nucleotide sequences in the sample. The chain has TRBV18 and TRBJ2-3; 7 bases agree with TRBD2. The trim removed 0 bases at V and 6 bases at J, leaving 3 bases unmatched. CDR3 length: 14 residues. CDR1 is KGHSH, CDR2 LQKENI, per germline. CDR3 nucleotide sequence: TGTGCCAGCTCACCACCGGGGAGGGCGGATACGCAGTATTTT. Encoded protein: CASSPPGRADTQYF.

The chain uses TRBV10-3 and TRBJ2-7; D call uncertain. CDR3 length equals 12 residues. Germline assignment: CDR1 ENHRY and CDR2 SYGVKD. The V end was cut by 3 bases, the J end by 4 bases, with 7 bases between. For the CDR3, the DNA is TGTGCCATCAGTGAACAGTCGTACGAGCAGTACTTC. Amino acid sequence: CAISEQSYEQYF.

V gene TRBV4-3 combines with J gene TRBJ2-1; no clear D. The CDR3 has 15 residues. CDR1 and CDR2 from the germline V gene are LGHNA and YSLEER. Trimming took 4 bases from V and 0 from J, leaving 10 bases between them. In DNA, the CDR3 is TGCGCCAGCAGCCGGCAGGTGAGCTCCTACAATGAGCAGTTCTTC. It encodes CASSRQVSSYNEQFF.

The gene calls are TRBV5-6 and TRBJ1-2; D is possibly TRBD1 (6 bases). V shed 0 bases and J shed 2 bases, with 8 bases lying between them. This CDR3 region has 14 residues. Per the germline V gene, CDR1 is SGHDT and CDR2 is YYEEEE. DNA of the CDR3: TGTGCCAGCAGCTTGGACAGGGACAACTATGGCTACACCTTC. Its translation: CASSLDRDNYGYTF.

This clone was seen more than once but under ten times. The chain carries TRBV5-4 and TRBJ2-7, with 9 bases fitting TRBD1. The trim removed 4 bases at V and 5 bases at J, leaving 10 bases unmatched. This CDR3 region has 15 residues. The germline V gene encodes CDR1 SGHNT and CDR2 YYREEE (reference sequence). The CDR3, as DNA: TGTGCCAGCAGCATAGCCGGGACAGGGCCCAACGAGCAGTACTTC. As protein: CASSIAGTGPNEQYF.

In this sample, this clone turned up a few times. J is TRBJ2-7 and V is TRBV6-1; D might be TRBD1 (6 bases). Germline-derived CDR1 and CDR2 are MNHNS and SASEGT. The CDR3 is made up of 15 amino acids. The ends were cut back, 5 bases at V and 6 bases at J, with 20 bases in the middle. CDR3 DNA sequence: TGTGCCAGCAGTCGAGGACAGATCCGGGTCGGCGAGCAGTACTTC. It is translated as CASSRGQIRVGEQYF.

This chain uses TRBV4-1 with TRBJ1-1; 8 positions agree with TRBD1. This CDR3 is 15 amino acids long. Per the germline V gene, CDR1 is MGHRA and CDR2 is YSYEKL. The V gene end was trimmed by 2 bases and the J gene end by 1 base; junction bases not matched to a gene: 3. CDR3 protein: CASSQIQGANTEAFF. DNA for the CDR3: TGCGCCAGCAGCCAAATTCAGGGGGCGAACACTGAAGCTTTCTTT.

The chain links TRBV9 to TRBJ2-2, with D maybe TRBD1 (5 bases). Germline values: CDR1 SGDLS, CDR2 YYNGEE. The CDR3 has 16 residues. V lost 0 bases and J lost 5, with 14 bases in between. CDR3 residues: CASSVGRTAGTGELFF. For the CDR3, the DNA is TGTGCCAGCAGCGTAGGTAGAACGGCAGGGACCGGGGAGCTGTTTTTT.

This clone was picked up a small number of times. This rearrangement joins TRBV7-3 to TRBJ2-2, with D tentatively TRBD2 (6 bases). Germline V gene sequence: CDR1 SGHTA, CDR2 FQGTGA. Trimming left V 2 bases short and J 7 bases short, with 11 bases between. The CDR3 contains 14 residues. Written as DNA, the CDR3 is TGTGCCAGCAGCTTATCGGGGGAAGGCGGGGAGCTGTTTTTT. As protein: CASSLSGEGGELFF.

The sample holds a few counts of this clone. The same CDR3 can be traced to other DNA sequences in this sample. CDR3 DNA sequence: TGCAGCGGACAAACAGGGTTGGATGGCTACACCTTC. It is translated as CSGQTGLDGYTF. The chain has TRBV29-1 and TRBJ1-2; maybe TRBD1 (6 bases). The CDR3 loop spans 12 amino acids. Germline loops: CDR1 SQVTM, CDR2 ANQGSEA. V was shortened by 7 bases and J by 6 bases, with 15 bases between the two germline ends. The full variable domain, with the rest looked up from reference TRBV29-1 and TRBJ1-2, is SAVISQKPSRDICQRGTSLTIQCQVDSQVTMMFWYRQQPGQSLTLIATANQGSEATYESGFVIDKFPISRPNLTFSTLTVSNMSPEDSSIYLCSGQTGLDGYTFGSGTRLTVV.

This clone was observed a few times. The rearrangement uses TRBV7-2 and TRBJ1-2, with D tentatively TRBD1 (5 bases). V was pared by 0 bases and J by 3 bases, with 11 bases between. The CDR3 totals 15 residues. Germline CDR1 SGHTA, CDR2 FQGNSA. CDR3 sequence reads: CASSLALRADYGYTF. CDR3 coding DNA: TGTGCCAGCAGCTTAGCGCTCAGGGCGGACTATGGCTACACCTTC. Using reference TRBV7-2 and TRBJ1-2 for the parts outside the CDR3, the full variable domain is GAGVSQSPSNKVTEKGKDVELRCDPISGHTALYWYRQSLGQGLEFLIYFQGNSAPDKSGLPSDRFSAERTGGSVSTLTIQRTQQEDSAVYLCASSLALRADYGYTFGSGTRLTVV.

This chain links TRBV15 with TRBJ2-5, with 8 positions matching TRBD1. Germline V gene lookup returns CDR1 LNHNV and CDR2 YYDKDF (reference sequence). V gave up 3 bases and J gave up 4 bases; unmatched junction bases: 7. The CDR3 length is 15 residues. The CDR3: CATSRRQGTGETQYF. DNA for the CDR3: TGTGCCACCAGCAGGAGACAGGGGACAGGAGAGACCCAGTACTTC.

This clone was detected only a few times. The rearrangement uses TRBV29-1 and TRBJ1-3; perhaps TRBD1 as D (5 bases). In germline, CDR1 is SQVTM, CDR2 ANQGSEA. CDR3 length: 14 amino acids. Trimming removed 6 bases from V and 0 bases from J, with 12 bases in between. CDR3 sequence (DNA): TGCAGCGTAGACGACAGTAACTCTGGAAACACCATATATTTT. Its translation is CSVDDSNSGNTIYF.

This clone was recorded a few times. The chain joins TRBV18 to TRBJ1-1, with 12 bases fitting TRBD1. CDR3 length equals 16 residues. The ends lost 3 bases at V and 5 bases at J; junction bases unmatched: 7. In germline, CDR1 is KGHSH, CDR2 LQKENI. In nucleotides, the CDR3 is TGTGCCAGCTCACCGGGGGACAGGGGGCTGGAGACTGAAGCTTTCTTT. Translation: CASSPGDRGLETEAFF.

The chain combines TRBV9 with TRBJ2-7; D possibly corresponds to TRBD2 (6 bases). Germline V gives CDR1 SGDLS, CDR2 YYNGEE. The CDR3 consists of 13 residues. V lost 3 bases and J 13 bases, leaving 20 bases between the germline ends. The CDR3 here is CASSARGELAQYF. In nucleotides, the CDR3 is TGTGCCAGCAGCGCCCGGGGAGAACTAGCACAATACTTC.

The table lists this clone with a few counts. J is TRBJ2-1 and V is TRBV28; a weak D match, TRBD2 (5 bases). CDR3 length: 13 amino acids. Germline CDR1 is MDHEN and CDR2 is SYDVKM. V shed 2 bases and J shed 10 bases, with 12 bases lying between them. The CDR3 reads CASSLTPPGEQFF. The CDR3 DNA reads as TGTGCCAGCAGTTTAACCCCCCCGGGGGAGCAGTTCTTC.

The chain combines TRBV5-1 with TRBJ1-5; 8 bases fit TRBD1. The CDR3 has 13 residues. Per germline, CDR1 SGHRS and CDR2 YFSETQ. The V and J ends lost 3 bases and 6 bases, in that order; junction bases with no gene match: 2. CDR3 region: CASSYGQGQPQHF. In DNA form, the CDR3 reads TGCGCCAGCAGCTATGGACAGGGTCAGCCCCAGCATTTT.